These T cell receptor beta chains were read from a single sample in a study of Ad26.COV2.S vaccination and SARS-CoV-2 variants. Profiling relied on immunoSEQ multiplex PCR, and the TCRdb table lists in-frame clones only, not all of them. The sample holds about 390,000 clones, 92% seen once. The sequenced sample was peripheral blood, obtained in a trial of Ad26.COV2.S vaccine versus placebo. The receptors come from a person aged 18-65 years who received the Ad26.COV2.S COVID-19 vaccine or a placebo. CDR3s include the opening cysteine and the closing phenylalanine or tryptophan. The order of the fields is V gene, J gene, CDR3 protein.

>TRBV5-4|TRBJ2-1
CASSAFPSGGAQNEQFF
>TRBV5-3|TRBJ2-3
CARSSGGDRVTDTQYF
>TRBV9|TRBJ2-7
CASSVGNSYEQYF
>TRBV30|TRBJ1-6
CAWSVLGRPGVSPLHF
>TRBV18|TRBJ2-2
CASSPTGGRNTGELFF
>TRBV27|TRBJ2-7
CASSLAQGPTYEQYF
>TRBV30|TRBJ1-2
CAWTRTSWDRARGYTF
>TRBV9|TRBJ2-1
CASSANSGAIEQFF
>TRBV11-2|TRBJ1-1
CASSLAGVTQAFF
>TRBV19|TRBJ1-5
CASSVTLSNQPQHF
>TRBV4-3|TRBJ1-2
CASSQDRKRHYYGYTF
>TRBV7-2|TRBJ1-1
CASSSQGQMNTEAFF
>TRBV5-1|TRBJ2-5
CASSEGLAGSRARETQYF
>TRBV6-2/TRBV6-3|TRBJ1-5
CASSLGRVPSNQPQHF
>TRBV24-1|TRBJ2-3
CATSGRGLAGGTDTQYF
>TRBV5-6|TRBJ2-7
CASRERLAGGYEQYF
>TRBV3-1/TRBV3-2|TRBJ2-7
CASSQKLAARGEQYF
>TRBV6-1|TRBJ2-7
CASSEGARPSSYEQYF
>TRBV2|TRBJ1-6
CASSGPDRIMSPLHF
>TRBV27|TRBJ2-1
CASSLGLAGGLQFF
>TRBV4-3|TRBJ2-3
CASSQGGRGPDTQYF
>TRBV10-1|TRBJ2-7
CASSQTGAYEQYF
>TRBV6-5|TRBJ2-7
CASSGTGRPYEQYF
>TRBV21-1|TRBJ2-7
CASGPGRNTYEQYF
>TRBV3-1/TRBV3-2|TRBJ1-3
CASSQRTGATGHSGNTIYF
>TRBV7-9|TRBJ1-1
CASSLVDRDLNTEAFF
>TRBV6-5|TRBJ1-5
CASRKDRSSNQPQHF
>TRBV7-8|TRBJ2-1
CASSLGTGHSYNEQFF
>TRBV27|TRBJ2-7
CASSLGAGAAYEQYF
>TRBV10-1|TRBJ2-2
CASSGGLAGPTGELFF
>TRBV7-9|TRBJ2-7
CASSHLRSYEQYF
>TRBV7-9|TRBJ2-6
CASGLSSGANVLTF
>TRBV6-5|TRBJ2-5
CASSYSGLLQETQYF
>TRBV7-2|TRBJ2-3
CASSSRTSGGLTDTQYF
>TRBV25-1|TRBJ1-6
CASSERGGNNSPLHF
>TRBV18|TRBJ1-5
CASSPTTGTPSGSQHF
>TRBV4-1|TRBJ1-2
CASSPGGFRGYTF